Listed below are T cell receptor beta chains from one sample, sequenced in a study of blood T cell repertoires in COVID-19. Data came from immunoSEQ multiplex PCR; TCRdb stores just in-frame clones and leaves some out. The data show tens of thousands of clones, about 70% seen once. The sequencing input was peripheral blood. Receptor source: a man older than 75 with acute or convalescent COVID-19. The conserved cysteine and the conserved F or W are not part of the CDR3 here.

cdr3_aa j_call v_call
ASSLAGTSSYEQY TRBJ2-7 TRBV27
ASSLVLLAGYEQY TRBJ2-7 TRBV5-5
ASSPPGTRTQGKY TRBJ2-7 TRBV18
ASSPFNAGVEETQY TRBJ2-5 TRBV7-9
ASSTPDRGLYNEKLF TRBJ1-4 TRBV5-6
ASSATVLGELF TRBJ2-2 TRBV7-7
ASSSGLNTEAF TRBJ1-1 TRBV7-8
AWGRPSYEQY TRBJ2-7 TRBV30
ASSLGRLGGSGELF TRBJ2-2 TRBV7-9
ASSPGQGWEQF TRBJ2-1 TRBV18
ASSLWGRRNEQY TRBJ2-7 TRBV28
AWSNRGSNQPQH TRBJ1-5 TRBV30